The 31 T cell receptor beta chains presented below share a single source sample, sequenced in a study of blood T cells in healthy people across ages. PCR was performed a second time for about 7 to 12 cycles using a sample-barcoded 5' primer and a J-beta primer mix. In TCRdb, the 5' RACE reads were re-called with MiXCR into one record per CDR3 protein. The sample includes approximately 780,000 distinct CDR3 sequences, roughly 26% of them seen just once. These data also featured in a second study, about T cells of mothers and their children.

Sequencing used blood. Source of these receptors: a boy aged 5-17 years in good health.

This clonotype occurred a few times. The V and J genes are TRBV5-1 and TRBJ2-5, with D unresolved. Trimming shortened V by 0 bases and J by 5 bases, and 11 bases separated the two germline ends. The CDR3 runs to 14 residues. Per the germline V gene, CDR1 is SGHRS and CDR2 is YFSETQ. Here the CDR3 reads CASSLAGVAETQYF. CDR3 coding DNA: TGCGCCAGCAGCTTGGCTGGGGTTGCGGAGACCCAGTACTTC.

This clonotype was recorded only once. This rearrangement joins TRBV25-1 to TRBJ2-3, with 8 positions matching TRBD2. The CDR3 covers 13 residues. Germline V gene lookup returns CDR1 MGHDK and CDR2 SYGVNS. The ends lost 9 bases at V and 0 bases at J; junction bases unmatched: 2. This chain's CDR3 is CASIAGSTDTQYF. Written as DNA, the CDR3 is TGTGCCAGTATAGCGGGGAGCACAGATACGCAGTATTTT.

This clonotype was seen a few times. The CDR3 loop reads CASSLEGADGWNEQFF. The CDR3 nucleotides read TGTGCCAGCAGCTTGGAGGGGGCAGATGGGTGGAATGAGCAGTTCTTC. This chain joins TRBV11-1 and TRBJ2-5, with D perhaps matching TRBD1 (7 bases). The DNA matches TRBJ2-1 better at its end, which makes the J call doubtful. The CDR3 has 16 amino acids. Germline CDR1 reads SGHAT; CDR2 reads FQDESV (reference sequence).

The chain couples TRBV5-1 to TRBJ2-5; 11 bases are shared with TRBD2. The CDR3 has 15 residues. CDR1 and CDR2 (germline): SGHRS, YFSETQ. The junction had 5 bases not matched to a gene; V was cut back by 4 bases and J by 3 bases. In DNA form, the CDR3 reads TGCGCCAGCAGCCCCGTACTAGCGGGGGAAGAGACCCAGTACTTC. This sequence encodes CASSPVLAGEETQYF.

The table lists this clonotype with a few counts. CDR3 sequence reads: CASSAGPLANYGYTF. The CDR3 DNA sequence: TGTGCCAGCAGTGCCGGGCCGTTAGCTAACTATGGCTACACCTTC. The chain has TRBV27 and TRBJ1-2; no clear D. Germline CDR1 and CDR2: MNHEY and SMNVEV (reference sequence). V was trimmed by 5 bases and J by 0 bases, leaving 13 bases between them. The CDR3 runs to 15 residues.

This clonotype was observed once. A read error may produce the germline difference seen at one junction end. The J gene is TRBJ2-5, the V gene TRBV3-1, with 8 bases identical to TRBD2. The length of the CDR3 is 14 residues. Germline lookup yields CDR1 LGHDT and CDR2 YNNKEL (reference sequence). CDR3 coding DNA: TGTGCCAACAGCCAAGCGGGGGAACAAGAGACCCAGTACTTC. It codes for CANSQAGEQETQYF.

The chain employs TRBV4-2 and TRBJ2-3; the match to TRBD2 covers 7 bases. The CDR3 is made up of 17 amino acids. From germline, CDR1 is LGHNA and CDR2 YNFKEQ. Losses at the gene ends were 1 base for V and 4 bases for J; bases not matched to a gene: 11. The CDR3 bases are TGTGCCAGCAGCCAAGGGGTCCGCGGGGGTCCCGCAGATACGCAGTATTTT. It is translated as CASSQGVRGGPADTQYF.

This chain connects TRBV13 to TRBJ2-5; D remains unclear. V shed 4 bases and J shed 3 bases, with 15 bases lying between them. This CDR3 has 15 residues. Germline-derived CDR1 and CDR2 are PRHDT and FYEKMQ (reference sequence). Here the CDR3 reads CASSSSEVQEETQYF. For the CDR3, the DNA is TGTGCCAGCAGCTCCAGCGAGGTGCAGGAAGAGACCCAGTACTTC. Using reference TRBV13 and TRBJ2-5 for the parts outside the CDR3, the full variable domain is AAGVIQSPRHLIKEKRETATLKCYPIPRHDTVYWYQQGPGQDPQFLISFYEKMQSDKGSIPDRFSAQQFSDYHSELNMSSLELGDSALYFCASSSSEVQEETQYFGPGTRLLVL.

The rearrangement uses TRBV20-1 and TRBJ1-1; D unresolved. V gave up 0 bases and J gave up 5 bases, with 10 bases separating them. The germline gives CDR1 DFQATT, CDR2 SNEGSKA (reference sequence). The CDR3 totals 13 residues. CDR3 sequence (DNA): TGCAGTGCTAGAGATCCCTGGGTTACTGAAGCTTTCTTT. Protein: CSARDPWVTEAFF.

This clonotype was seen a few times. The chain couples TRBV3-1 to TRBJ2-1, with a weak D call TRBD1 (5 bases). The V gene's germline CDR1 is LGHDT and CDR2 YNNKEL (reference sequence). Trimming removed 0 bases at V and 7 bases at J, with 16 bases between. The CDR3 sequence is 16 residues long. CDR3: CASSQDHRLIRNEQFF. CDR3 bases: TGTGCCAGCAGCCAAGATCACAGGCTTATTAGGAATGAGCAGTTCTTC.

V is TRBV7-9 and J is TRBJ1-2; TRBD1 might be the D (5 bases). The CDR3 length is 16 residues. CDR1 is SEHNR, CDR2 FQNEAQ, per germline (reference sequence). Trimming shortened V by 4 bases and J by 5 bases, and 20 bases separated the two germline ends. CDR3 nucleotides: TGTGCCAGCAGCTCGCAATTGACAGAACCACTATATGGCTACACCTTC. It specifies CASSSQLTEPLYGYTF.

The chain links TRBV29-1 to TRBJ2-1; D perhaps matches TRBD1 (6 bases). Looked up from germline, CDR1 is SQVTM and CDR2 is ANQGSEA. The ends were cut back, 7 bases at V and 0 bases at J, with 13 bases in the middle. This CDR3 has 14 residues. The CDR3 DNA follows: TGCAGCGCCTTAACAGGGTCCTCCTACAATGAGCAGTTCTTC. It codes for CSALTGSSYNEQFF.

This chain connects TRBV12-3 or TRBV12-4 to TRBJ2-5; the D gene is possibly TRBD1 (6 bases). The DNA end lines up better with TRBJ2-1; the J call may be wrong. This CDR3 is 14 amino acids long. CDR3 nucleotides: TGTGCCAGCAGTTTCCCAGGGGAACTAGGTGAGCAGTTCTTC. This gives the protein CASSFPGELGEQFF.

The chain uses TRBV4-1 and TRBJ1-3; no reliable D call. CDR1 is MGHRA, CDR2 YSYEKL, per germline. The CDR3 is 14 residues long. V lost 3 bases and J 2 bases, leaving 8 bases between the germline ends. CDR3 sequence: CASSHVTAGNTIYF. The CDR3 nucleotides are TGCGCCAGCAGCCATGTGACGGCTGGAAACACCATATATTTT.

This clonotype was observed a handful of times. The V and J genes are TRBV20-1 and TRBJ2-1; D gene uncertain. Germline lookup yields CDR1 DFQATT and CDR2 SNEGSKA (reference sequence). With 0 bases removed from V and 0 bases from J, the gap between germline ends came to 12 bases. The CDR3 extends over 16 amino acids. The CDR3 reads CSARDFGRSSYNEQFF. The CDR3 nucleotides read TGCAGTGCTAGAGATTTCGGTAGGAGCTCCTACAATGAGCAGTTCTTC.

This clonotype was picked up a small number of times. CDR3 protein: CASSLMGHTEAFF. CDR3 DNA sequence: TGTGCCAGCAGCTTAATGGGCCACACTGAAGCTTTCTTT. This chain uses TRBV7-3 with TRBJ1-1; no firm D call. V shed 1 base and J shed 3 bases, with 6 bases lying between them. The CDR3 consists of 13 residues. Germline CDR1 reads SGHTA; CDR2 reads FQGTGA.

The V gene is TRBV4-1, the J gene TRBJ2-5; TRBD2 matches 11 bases. The CDR3 has 16 amino acids. Germline trimming cut 1 base from V and 3 bases from J; bases unmatched to any gene: 4. Per germline, CDR1 MGHRA and CDR2 YSYEKL. For the CDR3, the DNA is TGCGCCAGCAGCCAAGTTTTAGCGGGGGGGGAAGAGACCCAGTACTTC. Its translation: CASSQVLAGGEETQYF.

The chain combines TRBV20-1 with TRBJ2-2; D may be TRBD1 (5 bases). In germline, CDR1 is DFQATT, CDR2 SNEGSKA (reference sequence). This CDR3 contains 17 residues. Trimming took off 0 bases at V and 2 bases at J, with 16 bases between the two ends. CDR3 nucleotide sequence: TGCAGTGCTAGAGATTCACAGGCCCGCGGAAACACCGGGGAGCTGTTTTTT. Translating gives CSARDSQARGNTGELFF.

In this sample, this clonotype turned up a few times. The chain carries TRBV4-1 and TRBJ2-5; TRBD1 aligns across 7 bases. The J call may be faulty, since TRBJ2-7 better matches the DNA end. Germline assignment: CDR1 MGHRA and CDR2 YSYEKL. The CDR3 has 14 amino acids. CDR3 DNA: TGCGCCAGCAGCCCCCCGGGACAGTGGATCGAGCAGTACTTC. Translation: CASSPPGQWIEQYF.

V is TRBV12-3 or TRBV12-4 and J is TRBJ2-7, with TRBD1 matching 8 bases. Germline trimming cut 3 bases from V and 10 bases from J; bases unmatched to any gene: 17. The CDR3 is 16 amino acids. The CDR3 DNA is TGTGCCAGCAGTTTTGAAGTCCAGGGGGCCGGGGAGGCCCAGTACTTC. This codes for CASSFEVQGAGEAQYF.

The CDR3 sequence is CASSLVPAGAVYEQYF. CDR3 coding DNA: TGTGCCAGCAGCTTAGTTCCCGCGGGGGCTGTCTACGAGCAGTACTTC. The genes are TRBV7-9 and TRBJ2-5; D is possibly TRBD2 (7 bases). The better agreement between TRBJ2-7 and the DNA end casts doubt on the J call. This CDR3 has 16 residues. Germline V gene lookup returns CDR1 SEHNR and CDR2 FQNEAQ (reference sequence).

In its sample, this clonotype was seen a few times. The rearrangement joins TRBV30 to TRBJ2-5, with D uncertain. The end of the DNA fits TRBJ2-1 better, so the J call may be wrong. Germline CDR1 is GTSNPN and CDR2 is SVGIG (reference sequence). The CDR3 runs to 12 residues. In DNA, the CDR3 is TGTGCCTGGAGTGTAGGTGGGTTTGAGCAGTTCTTC. It specifies CAWSVGGFEQFF.

This rearrangement joins TRBV30 to TRBJ2-5; 12 bases line up with TRBD2. The tail of the sequence fits TRBJ2-1 better, so the J call may be wrong. CDR3 length: 15 amino acids. Germline loops: CDR1 GTSNPN, CDR2 SVGIG (reference sequence). DNA for the CDR3: TGTGCCTGGGGGGTTATCGGGACTAGCGGGCGCCAGCAGTTCTTC. Protein: CAWGVIGTSGRQQFF.

This rearrangement joins TRBV20-1 to TRBJ1-5; 8 bases match TRBD1. V was clipped by 6 bases and J by 8 bases; unmatched bases: 12. This CDR3 spans 14 amino acids. Germline CDR1 and CDR2: DFQATT and SNEGSKA (reference sequence). CDR3 sequence reads: CSALLGRGLEPQHF. The CDR3 nucleotides are TGCAGTGCCCTCCTGGGCAGGGGGCTGGAGCCCCAGCATTTT.

The chain combines TRBV29-1 with TRBJ1-2, with D maybe TRBD1 (6 bases). CDR1 and CDR2 (germline): SQVTM, ANQGSEA. The CDR3 is 12 amino acids. The V end lost 7 bases, the J end lost 2 bases, and 11 bases lay between the germline ends. The CDR3 nucleotides read TGCAGCGGGGGGGGGCCAAACTATGGCTACACCTTC. This encodes CSGGGPNYGYTF.

V and J are TRBV6-1 and TRBJ2-7; 11 nucleotides agree with TRBD1. This CDR3 is built from 18 residues. Trimming at V came to 5 bases and at J to 2 bases, leaving 14 bases not matched to a gene. Germline-derived CDR1 and CDR2 are MNHNS and SASEGT. Here the CDR3 DNA reads TGTGCCAGCAGTACGCACGGACAGGGGGCCGCCTTCGCCTACGAGCAGTACTTC. Its protein is CASSTHGQGAAFAYEQYF.

This chain connects TRBV7-6 to TRBJ2-3, with 7 bases identical to TRBD1. The CDR3 is 17 residues long. The germline gives CDR1 SGHVS, CDR2 FNYEAQ. V shed 1 base and J 0 bases; nucleotides not matched to a gene: 7. The CDR3: CASSLGGGSLSTDTQYF. CDR3 sequence (DNA): TGTGCCAGCAGCTTAGGAGGGGGCTCCCTTAGCACAGATACGCAGTATTTT.

This clonotype was seen only once. The chain joins TRBV5-1 to TRBJ2-7, with TRBD2 matching over 13 bases. CDR1 is SGHRS and CDR2 is YFSETQ in the germline V gene. V lost 7 bases to trimming and J lost 7 bases; unmatched junction nucleotides: 14. The CDR3 sequence is 16 residues long. CDR3 nucleotides: TGCGCCAGCTCTGGAGCACTAGCGGGGGGGTCGGGTGAGCAGTACTTC. This encodes CASSGALAGGSGEQYF.

The chain has TRBV7-9 and TRBJ1-4; D not certain. The CDR3 has 14 residues. Trimming pared 4 bases from V and 0 bases from J, leaving 6 bases between. The germline V gene has CDR1 SEHNR and CDR2 FQNEAQ (reference sequence). The CDR3 DNA sequence: TGTGCCAGCAGCTCACAGTCAACTAATGAAAAACTGTTTTTT. The encoded protein is CASSSQSTNEKLFF.

This clonotype has a handful of counts. This rearrangement joins TRBV10-3 to TRBJ2-6; D possibly uses TRBD1 or TRBD2 (5 bases each). The V and J ends lost 4 bases and 0 bases respectively, with 10 bases between them. The CDR3 consists of 16 residues. The germline V gene encodes CDR1 ENHRY and CDR2 SYGVKD. This CDR3 is CAISGGALSGANVLTF. The CDR3 coding sequence is TGTGCCATCAGTGGAGGGGCACTCTCTGGGGCCAACGTCCTGACTTTC.

The chain employs TRBV5-1 and TRBJ2-2, with 10 bases matching TRBD2. This CDR3 spans 15 amino acids. The germline V gene has CDR1 SGHRS and CDR2 YFSETQ. The ends lost 2 bases at V and 9 bases at J; junction bases unmatched: 7. CDR3 residues: CASSFGTSVYRELFF. CDR3 DNA sequence: TGCGCCAGCAGCTTCGGGACTAGCGTATACAGGGAGCTGTTTTTT.